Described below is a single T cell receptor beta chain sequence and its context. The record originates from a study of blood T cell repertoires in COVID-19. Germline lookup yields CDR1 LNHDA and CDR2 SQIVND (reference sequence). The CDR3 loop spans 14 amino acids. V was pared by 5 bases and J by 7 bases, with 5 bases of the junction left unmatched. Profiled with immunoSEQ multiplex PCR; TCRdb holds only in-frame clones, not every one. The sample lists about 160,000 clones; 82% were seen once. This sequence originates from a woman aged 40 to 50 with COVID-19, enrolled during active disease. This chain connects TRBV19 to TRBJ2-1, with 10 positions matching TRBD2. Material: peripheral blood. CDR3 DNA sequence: TGTGCCAGTAGTGCTAGCGGGAGATGGAATGAGCAGTTCTTC. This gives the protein CASSASGRWNEQFF.